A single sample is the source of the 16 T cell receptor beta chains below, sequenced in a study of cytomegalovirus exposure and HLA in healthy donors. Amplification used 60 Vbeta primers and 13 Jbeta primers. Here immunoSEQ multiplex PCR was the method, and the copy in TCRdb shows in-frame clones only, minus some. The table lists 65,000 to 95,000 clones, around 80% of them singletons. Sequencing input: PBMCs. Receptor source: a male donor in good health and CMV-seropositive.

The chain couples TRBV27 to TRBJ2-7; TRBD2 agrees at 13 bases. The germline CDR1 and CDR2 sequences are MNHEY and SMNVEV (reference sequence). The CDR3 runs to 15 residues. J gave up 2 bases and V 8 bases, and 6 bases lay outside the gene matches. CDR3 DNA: TGTGCCAGCGCCCGGACTAGCGGGAGCACCTACGAGCAGTACTTC. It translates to CASARTSGSTYEQYF.

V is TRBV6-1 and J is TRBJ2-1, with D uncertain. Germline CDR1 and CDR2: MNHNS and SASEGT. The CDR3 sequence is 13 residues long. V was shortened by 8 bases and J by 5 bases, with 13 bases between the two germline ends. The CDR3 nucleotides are TGTGCCAGCTCCCGTGACTGGGACAATGAGCAGTTCTTC. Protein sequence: CASSRDWDNEQFF.

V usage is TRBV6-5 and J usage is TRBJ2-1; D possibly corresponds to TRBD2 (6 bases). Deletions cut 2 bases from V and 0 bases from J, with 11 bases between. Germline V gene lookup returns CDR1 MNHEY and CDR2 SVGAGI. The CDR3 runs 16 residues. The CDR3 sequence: CASSYRSGFSYNEQFF. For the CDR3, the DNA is TGTGCCAGCAGTTACCGTAGCGGATTCTCCTACAATGAGCAGTTCTTC.

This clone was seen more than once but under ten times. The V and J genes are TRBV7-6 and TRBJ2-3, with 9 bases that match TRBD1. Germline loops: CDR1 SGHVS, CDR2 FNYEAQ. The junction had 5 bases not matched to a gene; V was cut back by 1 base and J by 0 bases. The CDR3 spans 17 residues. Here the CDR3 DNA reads TGTGCCAGCAGCTTAGGGGTGGGACAGGGAAGCACAGATACGCAGTATTTT. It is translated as CASSLGVGQGSTDTQYF.

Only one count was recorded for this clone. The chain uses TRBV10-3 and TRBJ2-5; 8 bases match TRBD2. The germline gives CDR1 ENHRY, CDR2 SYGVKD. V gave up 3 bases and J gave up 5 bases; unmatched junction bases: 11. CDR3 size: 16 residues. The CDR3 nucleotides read TGTGCCATCAGTGACGTGGCGAGCGGGAGAGGCGAGACCCAGTACTTC. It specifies CAISDVASGRGETQYF.

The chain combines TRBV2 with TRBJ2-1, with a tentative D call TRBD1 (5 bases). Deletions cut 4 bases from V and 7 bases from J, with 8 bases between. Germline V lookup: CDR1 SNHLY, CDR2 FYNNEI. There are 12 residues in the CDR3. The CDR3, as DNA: TGTGCCAGCAGTGTCTCAGGGAATGAGCAGTTCTTC. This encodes CASSVSGNEQFF.

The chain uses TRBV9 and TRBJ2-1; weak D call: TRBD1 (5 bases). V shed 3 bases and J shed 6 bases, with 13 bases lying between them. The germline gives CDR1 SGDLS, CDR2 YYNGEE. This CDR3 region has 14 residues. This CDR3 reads CASSEAGRSNEQFF. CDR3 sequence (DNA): TGTGCCAGCAGCGAGGCAGGGCGTTCCAATGAGCAGTTCTTC.

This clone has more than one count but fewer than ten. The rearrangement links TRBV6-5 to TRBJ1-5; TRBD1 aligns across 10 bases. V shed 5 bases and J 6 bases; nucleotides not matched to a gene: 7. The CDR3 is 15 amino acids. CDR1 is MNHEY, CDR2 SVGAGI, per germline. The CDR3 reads CASSPRDRGTQPQHF. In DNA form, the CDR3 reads TGTGCCAGCAGTCCCCGGGACAGGGGTACTCAGCCCCAGCATTTT.

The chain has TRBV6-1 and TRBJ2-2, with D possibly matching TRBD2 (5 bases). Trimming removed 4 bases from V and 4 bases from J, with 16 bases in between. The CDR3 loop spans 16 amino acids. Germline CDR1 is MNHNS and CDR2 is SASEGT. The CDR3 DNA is TGTGCCAGCAGTGGGCTTCTGTCGGGATCCACCGGGGAGCTGTTTTTT. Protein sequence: CASSGLLSGSTGELFF.

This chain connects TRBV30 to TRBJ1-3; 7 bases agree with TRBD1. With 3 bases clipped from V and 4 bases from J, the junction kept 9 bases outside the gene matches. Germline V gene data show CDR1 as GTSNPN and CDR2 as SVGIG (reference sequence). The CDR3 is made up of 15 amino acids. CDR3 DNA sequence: TGTGCCTGGAGCCCTCCCGGGACAGCCGGAAACACCATATATTTT. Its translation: CAWSPPGTAGNTIYF.

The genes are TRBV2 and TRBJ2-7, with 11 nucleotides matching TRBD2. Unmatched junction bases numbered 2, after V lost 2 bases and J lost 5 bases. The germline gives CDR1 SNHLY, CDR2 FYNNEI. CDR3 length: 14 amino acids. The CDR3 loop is CASSELGLADEQYF. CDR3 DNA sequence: TGTGCCAGCAGTGAATTGGGACTAGCGGACGAGCAGTACTTC.

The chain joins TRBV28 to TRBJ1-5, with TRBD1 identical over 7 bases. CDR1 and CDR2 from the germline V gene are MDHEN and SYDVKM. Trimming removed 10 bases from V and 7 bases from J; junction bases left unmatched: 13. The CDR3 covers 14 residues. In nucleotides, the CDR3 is TGTGCCACCCGCGAGAGGGGGCTTAACCAGCCCCAGCATTTT. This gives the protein CATRERGLNQPQHF.

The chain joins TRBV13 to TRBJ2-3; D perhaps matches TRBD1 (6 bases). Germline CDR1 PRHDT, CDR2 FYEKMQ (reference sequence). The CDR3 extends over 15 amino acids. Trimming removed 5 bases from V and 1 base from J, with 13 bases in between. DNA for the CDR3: TGTGCCAGCAGCCCCCGAGAGGGGGGCACAGATACGCAGTATTTT. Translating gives CASSPREGGTDTQYF.

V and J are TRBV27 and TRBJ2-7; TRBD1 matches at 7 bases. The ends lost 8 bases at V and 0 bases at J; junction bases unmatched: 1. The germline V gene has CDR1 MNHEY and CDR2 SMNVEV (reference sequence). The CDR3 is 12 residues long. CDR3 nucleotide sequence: TGTGCCAGCCGACAGGGCTCCTACGAGCAGTACTTC. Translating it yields CASRQGSYEQYF.

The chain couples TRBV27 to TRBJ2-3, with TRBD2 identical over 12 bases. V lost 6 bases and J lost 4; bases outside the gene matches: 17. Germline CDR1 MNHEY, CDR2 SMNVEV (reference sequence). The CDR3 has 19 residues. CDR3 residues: CASSNPFRLAGESADTQYF. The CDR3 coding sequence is TGTGCCAGCAGCAACCCCTTCCGACTAGCGGGAGAATCAGCAGATACGCAGTATTTT.

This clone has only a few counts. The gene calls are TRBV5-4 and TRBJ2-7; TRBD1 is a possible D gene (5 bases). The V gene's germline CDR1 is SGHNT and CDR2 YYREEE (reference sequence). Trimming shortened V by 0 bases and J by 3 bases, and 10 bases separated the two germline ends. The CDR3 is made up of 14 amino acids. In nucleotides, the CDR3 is TGTGCCAGCAGCTTGGACCAGGGTATCTACGAGCAGTACTTC. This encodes CASSLDQGIYEQYF. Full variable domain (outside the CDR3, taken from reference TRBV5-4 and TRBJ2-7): ETGVTQSPTHLIKTRGQQVTLRCSSQSGHNTVSWYQQALGQGPQFIFQYYREEENGRGNFPPRFSGLQFPNYSSELNVNALELDDSALYLCASSLDQGIYEQYFGPGTRLTVT.